The text below deals with one T cell receptor beta chain. This specimen comes from a study of blood T cell repertoires in COVID-19. In the study overall: The United States, Italy and Spain provided the acute and convalescent COVID-19 samples. Sources were T cells, B-cell-depleted T cells, or PBMCs; the material itself was cDNA or gDNA.

The ends lost 8 bases at V and 4 bases at J; junction bases unmatched: 9. Germline CDR1 and CDR2: MNHEY and SVGAGI. The CDR3 is 14 residues long. How the authors handled the data: Counts of nucleated cells, estimated from reference gene primer amplification, were obtained. TCRdb keeps only in-frame clones here, not all; method: immunoSEQ multiplex PCR. The DNA was the basis for D and trimming; V, J and clone size are from that table. Of about 160,000 clones in the sample, 65% to 85% were seen once. The clonotype comes from a man between 60 and 75 years old with active or convalescent COVID-19. The source material was peripheral blood. This chain joins TRBV6-5 and TRBJ1-1, with 8 bases fitting TRBD1. CDR3 nucleotides: TGTGCCAGCGCCATGGACAGGGCAGGCACTGAAGCTTTCTTT. Protein sequence: CASAMDRAGTEAFF.